These T cell receptor beta chains were read from a single sample in a study of CD8 T cells in Susac syndrome. TCRdb redid the calling of the immunoSEQ multiplex PCR reads with MiXCR, one entry per CDR3 protein. The data contain 150,000 to 160,000 distinct CDR3 sequences, approximately 94% of them singletons. The sample was CD8+ T cells from PBMCs. These receptors were obtained from a human donor with multiple sclerosis. The CDR3 runs from the conserved cysteine through the conserved F or W. Fields, in order: clone size, V gene, D gene, J gene, CDR3 length, CDR3 DNA, CDR3 protein. The D gene is left open where the match is weak. Size tells how often a clone was seen (once, few, many) or the class of an expanded clone, and some rows leave it out.

>.|TRBV29-1|.|TRBJ2-2|15
TGCAGCGTTAAAGGGGGGTTCGGGAACACCGGGGAGCTGTTTTTT
CSVKGGFGNTGELFF
>.|TRBV20-1|TRBD2|TRBJ2-1|14
TGCAGTGCTAATAAGCGGGGTGTGCTCGATGAGCAGTTCTTC
CSANKRGVLDEQFF
>.|TRBV28|TRBD1|TRBJ1-5|17
TGTGCCAGCAGTTTTGACCGGACAGGGCTACGTTATCAGCCCCAGCATTTT
CASSFDRTGLRYQPQHF
>.|TRBV25-1|.|TRBJ2-5|15
TGTGCCAGCAGTGAAAAATTGAGGTACCAAGAGACCCAGTACTTC
CASSEKLRYQETQYF
>.|TRBV9|.|TRBJ1-1|13
TGTGCCAGCAGCGAGGCGCTTGGGACTGAAGCTTTCTTT
CASSEALGTEAFF
>.|TRBV12-3/TRBV12-4|.|TRBJ1-5|14
TGTGCCAGCAGGCGAGGGGCGGGCAATCAGCCCCAGCATTTT
CASRRGAGNQPQHF
>.|TRBV29-1|TRBD2|TRBJ2-7|15
TGCAGCGCTCGGGGGGTAGGGCGTAGCGCCTACGAGCAGTACTTC
CSARGVGRSAYEQYF
>.|TRBV2|TRBD1|TRBJ2-7|14
TGTGCCAGCAGTCCACCGGGACAGTTCTACGAGCAGTACTTC
CASSPPGQFYEQYF
>.|TRBV30|TRBD1|TRBJ1-1|13
TGTGCCTGGGGGACAGTGAAGAACACTGAAGCTTTCTTT
CAWGTVKNTEAFF
>.|TRBV19|TRBD1|TRBJ2-1|16
TGTGCCAGTAGTACTCCACAGGGGCGACCCTACAATGAGCAGTTCTTC
CASSTPQGRPYNEQFF
>many|TRBV13|.|TRBJ2-3|12
TGTGCCAGCAGCTTGGGGGGAGATACGCAGTATTTT
CASSLGGDTQYF
>.|TRBV4-3|TRBD1|TRBJ2-5|16
TGCGCCAGCAGCCAAGATGACGGCCGACAGGGTGGGACCCAGTACTTC
CASSQDDGRQGGTQYF
>.|TRBV20-1|TRBD1|TRBJ1-2|13
TGCAGTGCTGCGACAGGGGGCAGCTATGGCTACACCTTC
CSAATGGSYGYTF
>.|TRBV11-2|TRBD2|TRBJ2-4|15
TGTGCCAGCAGCTTAGAGGCGGGGGGCCTGTTCGTTCAGTACTTC
CASSLEAGGLFVQYF
>.|TRBV27|.|TRBJ1-2|13
TGTGCCAGCACCCTGGGACCAAACTATGGCTACACCTTC
CASTLGPNYGYTF
>.|TRBV9|TRBD1|TRBJ1-5|15
TGTGCCAGCAGCGCAGGGACAGGGCCGAATCAGCCCCAGCATTTT
CASSAGTGPNQPQHF
>.|TRBV12-3/TRBV12-4|.|TRBJ1-2|14
TGTGCCAGCAGTTCAACAGCCGTGTGGGATGGCTACACCTTC
CASSSTAVWDGYTF
>.|TRBV10-3|TRBD2|TRBJ2-1|13
TGTGCCATCAGTGAAGCGGGGGGTAATGAGCAGTTCTTC
CAISEAGGNEQFF
>.|TRBV27|.|TRBJ1-2|13
TGTGCCAGCAGTTTATTTGGACGCTCGGGCTACACCTTC
CASSLFGRSGYTF
>.|TRBV9|.|TRBJ2-3|16
TGTGCCAGCAGCGAAAGGAGGACTTCTAGCACAGATACGCAGTATTTT
CASSERRTSSTDTQYF
>once|TRBV5-1|.|TRBJ1-1|17
TGCGCCAGCAGCTTGATCAGGGCCTCTTCCATGAACACTGAAGCTTTCTTT
CASSLIRASSMNTEAFF
>.|TRBV5-1|.|TRBJ2-7|13
TGCGCCAGCAGCTTGACACCAGACTACGAGCAGTACTTC
CASSLTPDYEQYF
>.|TRBV29-1|TRBD2|TRBJ2-1|18
TGCAGCGTTGGCGCTAGCGGGGTCCCCCAACGCTCCTACAATGAGCAGTTCTTC
CSVGASGVPQRSYNEQFF
>once|TRBV20-1|TRBD1|TRBJ1-1|15
TGCAGTGCTAAGGGGGCTGACAGGATGAACACTGAAGCTTTCTTT
CSAKGADRMNTEAFF
>.|TRBV29-1|.|TRBJ1-1|10
TGCAGCGTTGCTAGGGATGGGGCTTTCTTT
CSVARDGAFF
>.|TRBV28|TRBD2|TRBJ2-1|14
TGTGCCAGCAGTTCTAGCGGGGGGGCCAATGAGCAGTTCTTC
CASSSSGGANEQFF
>.|TRBV13|TRBD1|TRBJ1-2|14
TGTGCCAGCAGCTCTAGACAGGGTAACTATGGCTACACCTTC
CASSSRQGNYGYTF
>.|TRBV6-2/TRBV6-3|.|TRBJ2-1|16
TGTGCCAGCAGTTACTCGATGCGGGTGTCCTACAATGAGCAGTTCTTC
CASSYSMRVSYNEQFF
>.|TRBV13|TRBD2|TRBJ2-4|16
TGTGCCAGCAGCTTTAGCGGGGGGGCTGCCAAAAACATTCAGTACTTC
CASSFSGGAAKNIQYF
>.|TRBV12-3/TRBV12-4|TRBD1|TRBJ2-7|11
TGTGCCAGCGGACAGGGAGGCGAGCAGTACTTC
CASGQGGEQYF
>.|TRBV28|TRBD2|TRBJ2-7|14
TGTGCCAGCAGTCCCCGGGGAGGGCGCTACGAGCAGTACTTC
CASSPRGGRYEQYF
>.|TRBV6-5|.|TRBJ1-1|18
TGTGCCAGCAGTTCCCCCCGAACCTACAGGGAGGACACCGAAGGGGCTTTCTTT
CASSSPRTYREDTEGAFF
>.|TRBV9|TRBD1|TRBJ1-6|15
TGTGCCAGCAGCGTTGACAGGGAGCAAGGTTCACCCCTCCACTTT
CASSVDREQGSPLHF
>.|TRBV12-5|.|TRBJ2-7|15
TGTGCTAGTGGTCTGGCGGGCTGGAGCTCCTACGAGCAGTACTTC
CASGLAGWSSYEQYF
>.|TRBV19|.|TRBJ2-7|14
TGTGCCAGTAGTATCTCGGCAGTCTCCTACGAGCAGTACTTC
CASSISAVSYEQYF
>.|TRBV3-1|.|TRBJ2-5|17
TGTGCCAGCAGCCAGCAGGGACCCAGGATATACCAAGAGACCCAGTACTTC
CASSQQGPRIYQETQYF
>.|TRBV20-1|.|TRBJ2-1|15
TGCAGTGCTCAGCTGGAGCCGAGCTCCTACAATGAGCAGTTCTTC
CSAQLEPSSYNEQFF
>.|TRBV9|TRBD2|TRBJ2-3|16
TGTGCCAGCAGCCCCGTAGCGGGGATTAGCACAGATACGCAGTATTTT
CASSPVAGISTDTQYF
>.|TRBV7-6|TRBD1|TRBJ2-3|17
TGTGCCAGCAGCTTAGGGGACAGGGTTGTTTGGACAGATACGCAGTATTTT
CASSLGDRVVWTDTQYF
>.|TRBV4-3|TRBD1|TRBJ2-3|14
TGCGCCAGCAGCCAAAGACAGGGAGCAGATACGCAGTATTTT
CASSQRQGADTQYF
>.|TRBV5-1|.|TRBJ1-5|14
TGCGCCAGCAGCTTGGCGGGAGCTGATCAGCCCCAGCATTTT
CASSLAGADQPQHF
>.|TRBV7-9|TRBD1|TRBJ1-1|15
TGTGCCAGCAGCAAGTCCGGGACAGGGAACACTGAAGCTTTCTTT
CASSKSGTGNTEAFF
>.|TRBV3-1|.|TRBJ1-2|17
TGTGCCAGCAGCCAAGATCTTGAGGGGCGGTCTAACTATGGCTACACCTTC
CASSQDLEGRSNYGYTF
>.|TRBV15|TRBD1|TRBJ2-7|15
TGTGCCACCAGCAGAGTAACAGGGGTTTCCCACGAGCAGTACTTC
CATSRVTGVSHEQYF
>.|TRBV10-3|.|TRBJ1-1|15
TGTGCCATCAGTGAGTTGTGGGGGGAGAACACTGAAGCTTTCTTT
CAISELWGENTEAFF
>.|TRBV20-1|.|TRBJ1-6|17
TGCAGTGCTAGTTATGGAGGTCGGTATTCGAGAAGTTCACCCCTCCACTTT
CSASYGGRYSRSSPLHF